A single count supports the clone carrying this T cell receptor beta chain. What it recognizes is unknown. Profiling relied on immunoSEQ multiplex PCR, and the TCRdb table lists in-frame clones only, not all of them. The sample shows some 2.3 million clones, 80% to 95% of them seen only once. These data are taken from a study of shared clonotypes between healthy human individuals. Study in general: Each donor's CD4 naive and CD4 memory cells filled three plates apiece, CD8 naive two, and CD8 memory one. Study findings and constraints: Several donors had about 5% of their naive CD4 clonotypes in common. Rarefaction demonstrated incomplete sorted-subset sequencing despite large depth. Blood alone was sampled, and tissue repertoires likely differ.

The receptor was isolated from a man between 18 and 29 years old in good health. Some clones in this sample may be carry-over from other donors' samples. The material sequenced was naive CD4+ T cells from PBMCs. As for subset: CD45RA+ positively selected.

In DNA, the CDR3 is TGTGCCAGCCCCTATTCAGCACCCTATGAAGCTTTCTTT. Its translation: CASPYSAPYEAFF. The gene calls are TRBV7-3 and TRBJ1-1; D is undetermined. Germline V CDR1 and CDR2: SGHTA, FQGTGA. The CDR3 has 13 amino acids. V was pared by 8 bases and J by 7 bases, with 17 bases between.